This T cell receptor (beta chain) was captured by sequencing in a study of regulatory T cells in long-lasting Graves disease. Stated time point: newly diagnosed GD, antithyroid drugs for less than 3 months. RNA isolated from PBMCs was used to make the TCR library. This clonotype was detected many times. Its matching antigen is unknown. Study-wide findings and caveats: With approximately 2,500 shared public clonotypes, persistent patients exceeded new patients, who shared 966. Not thyroid tissue but only peripheral blood was studied.

In germline, CDR1 is MDHEN, CDR2 SYDVKM. This CDR3 is built from 14 residues. Deletions cut 2 bases from V and 4 bases from J, with 11 bases between. Sequencing libraries for TCR beta were prepared with iRepertoire HTBI primers and Arm-PCR of CDR3 regions. TCRdb analysed the multiplex PCR reads with MiXCR anew, one entry per CDR3 protein. In the table there are 440,000 or so distinct CDR3 sequences, about 16% of which are singletons. These same data were also listed under a study on T cells in Graves' hyperthyroidism and ophthalmopathy.

Sequencing was performed on peripheral blood mononuclear cells (PBMCs), taken at new diagnosis, from a patient treated with antithyroid drugs. The sequence came from a woman aged 30 to 39 with Graves disease. V and J are TRBV28 and TRBJ2-5; D perhaps matches TRBD2 (6 bases). This CDR3 reads CASSLPGLAETQYF. CDR3 nucleotides: TGTGCCAGCAGTTTACCGGGACTCGCAGAGACCCAGTACTTC.